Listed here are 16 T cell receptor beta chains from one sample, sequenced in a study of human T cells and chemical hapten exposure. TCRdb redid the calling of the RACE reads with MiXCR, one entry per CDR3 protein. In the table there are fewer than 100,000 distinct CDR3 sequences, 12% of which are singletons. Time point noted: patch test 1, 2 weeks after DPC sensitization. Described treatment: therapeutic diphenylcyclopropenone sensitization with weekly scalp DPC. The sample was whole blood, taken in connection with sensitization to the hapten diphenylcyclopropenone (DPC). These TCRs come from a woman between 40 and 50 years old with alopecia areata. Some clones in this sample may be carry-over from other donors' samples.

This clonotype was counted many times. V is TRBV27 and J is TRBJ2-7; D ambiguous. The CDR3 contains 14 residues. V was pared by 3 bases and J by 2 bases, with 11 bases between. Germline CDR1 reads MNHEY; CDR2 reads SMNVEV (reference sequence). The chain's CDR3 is CASSFVDRPYEQYF. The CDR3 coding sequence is TGTGCCAGCAGTTTCGTCGATCGACCCTACGAGCAGTACTTC.

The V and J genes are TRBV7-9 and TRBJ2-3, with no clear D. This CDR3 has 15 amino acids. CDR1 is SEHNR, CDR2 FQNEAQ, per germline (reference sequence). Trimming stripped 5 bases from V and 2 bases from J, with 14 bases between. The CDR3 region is CASSPLRESTDTQYF. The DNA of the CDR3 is TGTGCCAGCAGCCCCCTACGCGAATCCACAGATACGCAGTATTTT.

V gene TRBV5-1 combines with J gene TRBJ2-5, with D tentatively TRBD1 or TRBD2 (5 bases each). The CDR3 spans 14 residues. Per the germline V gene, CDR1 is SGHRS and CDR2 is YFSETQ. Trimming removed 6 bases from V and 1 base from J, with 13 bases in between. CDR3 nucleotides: TGCGCCAGCACTCGGGACGGAACCCAAGAGACCCAGTACTTC. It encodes CASTRDGTQETQYF.

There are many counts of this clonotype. Here the CDR3 reads CASSILGPQPQHF. CDR3 coding DNA: TGTGCCAGTAGTATACTAGGGCCCCAGCCCCAGCATTTT. The chain combines TRBV19 with TRBJ1-5; D uncertain. This CDR3 spans 13 amino acids. Looked up from germline, CDR1 is LNHDA and CDR2 is SQIVND (reference sequence). Trimming cost V 2 bases and J 7 bases, with 9 bases left between them.

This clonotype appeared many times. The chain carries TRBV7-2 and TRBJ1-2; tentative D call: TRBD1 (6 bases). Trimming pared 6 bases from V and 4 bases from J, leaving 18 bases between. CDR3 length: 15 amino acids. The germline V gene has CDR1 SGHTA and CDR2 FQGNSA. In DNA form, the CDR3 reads TGTGCCAGCAGTTACACGGACAGCCATTTCTATGGCTACACCTTC. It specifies CASSYTDSHFYGYTF.

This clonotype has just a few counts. In DNA form, the CDR3 reads TGTGCCAGCAGCATGACAGGTACCTACGAGCAGTACTTC. Its protein is CASSMTGTYEQYF. The V call is TRBV12-3 or TRBV12-4, the J call TRBJ2-7; D might be TRBD1 (6 bases). The CDR3 sequence is 13 residues long. Trimming pared 6 bases from V and 2 bases from J, leaving 11 bases between.

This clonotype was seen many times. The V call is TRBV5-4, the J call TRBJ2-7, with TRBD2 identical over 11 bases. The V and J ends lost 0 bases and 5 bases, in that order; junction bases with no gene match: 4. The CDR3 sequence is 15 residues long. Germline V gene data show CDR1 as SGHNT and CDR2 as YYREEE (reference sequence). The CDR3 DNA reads TGTGCCAGCAGCTTGGGTAGCGGGAGGGGGAACGAGCAGTACTTC. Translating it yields CASSLGSGRGNEQYF.

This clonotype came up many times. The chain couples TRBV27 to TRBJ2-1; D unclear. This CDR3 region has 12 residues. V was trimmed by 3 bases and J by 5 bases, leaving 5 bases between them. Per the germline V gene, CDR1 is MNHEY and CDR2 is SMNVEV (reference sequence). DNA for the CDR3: TGTGCCAGCAGTTTCCAGGACAATGAGCAGTTCTTC. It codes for CASSFQDNEQFF.

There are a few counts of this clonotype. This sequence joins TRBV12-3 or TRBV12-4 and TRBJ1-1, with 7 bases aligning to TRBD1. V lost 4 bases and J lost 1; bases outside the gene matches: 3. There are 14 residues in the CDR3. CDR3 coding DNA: TGTGCCAGCAGTTCACAGGGGAAGAACACTGAAGCTTTCTTT. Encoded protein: CASSSQGKNTEAFF.

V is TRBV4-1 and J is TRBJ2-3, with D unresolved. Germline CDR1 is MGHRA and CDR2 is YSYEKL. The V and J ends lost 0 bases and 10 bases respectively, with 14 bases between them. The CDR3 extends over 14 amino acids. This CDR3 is CASSQDLRGWAQYF. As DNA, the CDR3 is TGCGCCAGCAGCCAAGATCTGAGAGGTTGGGCGCAGTATTTT.

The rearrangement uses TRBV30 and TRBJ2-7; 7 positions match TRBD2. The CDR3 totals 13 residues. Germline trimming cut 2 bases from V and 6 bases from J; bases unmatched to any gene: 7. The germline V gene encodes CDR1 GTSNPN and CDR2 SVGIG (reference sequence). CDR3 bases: TGTGCCTGGAGTCGAGGGAGGGCCGCCGAGCAGTACTTC. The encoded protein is CAWSRGRAAEQYF.

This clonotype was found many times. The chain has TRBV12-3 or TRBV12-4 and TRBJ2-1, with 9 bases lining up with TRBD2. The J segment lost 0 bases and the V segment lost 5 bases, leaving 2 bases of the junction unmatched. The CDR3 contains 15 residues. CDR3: CASSPTSGSYNEQFF. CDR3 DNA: TGTGCCAGCAGTCCGACTAGCGGCTCCTACAATGAGCAGTTCTTC.

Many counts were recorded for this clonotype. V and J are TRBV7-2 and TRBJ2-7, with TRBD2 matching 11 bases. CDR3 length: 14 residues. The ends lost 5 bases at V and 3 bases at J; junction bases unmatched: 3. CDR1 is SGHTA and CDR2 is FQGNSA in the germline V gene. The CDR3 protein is CASSAGLAVYEQYF. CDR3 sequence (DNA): TGTGCCAGCAGCGCGGGACTAGCGGTCTACGAGCAGTACTTC. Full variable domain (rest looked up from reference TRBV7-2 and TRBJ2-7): GAGVSQSPSNKVTEKGKDVELRCDPISGHTALYWYRQSLGQGLEFLIYFQGNSAPDKSGLPSDRFSAERTGGSVSTLTIQRTQQEDSAVYLCASSAGLAVYEQYFGPGTRLTVT.

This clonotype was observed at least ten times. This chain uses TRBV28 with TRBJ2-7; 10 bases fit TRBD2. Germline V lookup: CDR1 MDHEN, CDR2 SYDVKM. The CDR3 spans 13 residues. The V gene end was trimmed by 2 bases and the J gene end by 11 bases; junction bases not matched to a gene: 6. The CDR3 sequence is CASSLLAGEPKYF. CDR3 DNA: TGTGCCAGCAGTTTACTAGCGGGAGAGCCTAAGTACTTC.

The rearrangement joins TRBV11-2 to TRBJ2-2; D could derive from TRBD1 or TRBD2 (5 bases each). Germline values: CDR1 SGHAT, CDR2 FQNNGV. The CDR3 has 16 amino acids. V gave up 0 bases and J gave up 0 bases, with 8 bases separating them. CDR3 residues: CASSLEGTANTGELFF. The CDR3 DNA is TGTGCCAGCAGCTTAGAAGGGACGGCGAACACCGGGGAGCTGTTTTTT.

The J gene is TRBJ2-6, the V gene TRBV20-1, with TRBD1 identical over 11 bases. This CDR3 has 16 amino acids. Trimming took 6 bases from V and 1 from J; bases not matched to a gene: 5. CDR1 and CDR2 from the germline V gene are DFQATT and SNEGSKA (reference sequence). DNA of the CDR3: TGCAGTGCCCCCGGGACAGGGGGATCTGGGGCCAACGTCCTGACTTTC. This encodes CSAPGTGGSGANVLTF.